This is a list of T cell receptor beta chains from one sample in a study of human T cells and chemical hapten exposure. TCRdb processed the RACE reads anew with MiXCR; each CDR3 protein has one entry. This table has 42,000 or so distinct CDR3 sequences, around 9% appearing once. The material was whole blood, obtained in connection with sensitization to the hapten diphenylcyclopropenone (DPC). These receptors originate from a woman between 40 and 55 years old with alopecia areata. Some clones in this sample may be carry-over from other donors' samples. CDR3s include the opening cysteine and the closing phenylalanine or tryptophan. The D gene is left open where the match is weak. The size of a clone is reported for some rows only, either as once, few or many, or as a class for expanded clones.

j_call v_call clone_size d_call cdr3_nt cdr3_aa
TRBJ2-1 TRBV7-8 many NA TGTGCCAGCAGCTCCACGAGAGGGGGAACCTACAATGAGCAGTTCTTC CASSSTRGGTYNEQFF
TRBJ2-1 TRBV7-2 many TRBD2 TGTGCCAGCAGCTTATTAGCGGGGGGGACCTACAATGAGCAGTTCTTC CASSLLAGGTYNEQFF
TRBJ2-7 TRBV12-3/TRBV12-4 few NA TGTGCCAGCAGTCTGGGGTCTACCTACGAGCAGTACTTC CASSLGSTYEQYF
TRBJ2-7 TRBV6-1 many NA TGTGCCAGCAGTGCGACAGACTACTACGAGCAGTACTTC CASSATDYYEQYF
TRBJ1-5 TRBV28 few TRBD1 TGTGCCAGCAGCCTACAGGGGGCGTACAATCAGCCCCAGCATTTT CASSLQGAYNQPQHF
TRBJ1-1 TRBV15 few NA TGTGCCACCAGCAGAGACAGGGAAGGTGCTTTCTTT CATSRDREGAFF
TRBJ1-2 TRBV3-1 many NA TGTGCCAGCAGCCAAGTGTCGGGGGTCCGAGACTATGGCTACACCTTC CASSQVSGVRDYGYTF
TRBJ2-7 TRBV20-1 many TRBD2 TGCAGTGCTAGAGAGGGAGGGGCGCTCCACTACGAGCAGTACTTC CSAREGGALHYEQYF
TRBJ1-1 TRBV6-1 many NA TGTGCCAGCAGGACCAGCAACCACGGGACCGGGGCTTTCTTT CASRTSNHGTGAFF
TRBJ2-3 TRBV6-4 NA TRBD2 TGTGCCAGCAGTGAGGCGGGGGGAGGATCAGATACGCAGTATTTT CASSEAGGGSDTQYF
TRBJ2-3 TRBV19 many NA TGTGCCAGTACCTCCTTATGGGGGGAGGCGGCAGATACGCAGTATTTT CASTSLWGEAADTQYF
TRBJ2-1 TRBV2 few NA TGTGCCAGCAGTGGAGGGGAGCAGTTCTTC CASSGGEQFF
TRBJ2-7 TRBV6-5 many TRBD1 TGTGCCAGCAGTTCGGGACAGTCCTACGAGCAGTACTTC CASSSGQSYEQYF
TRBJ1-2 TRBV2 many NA TGTGCCAGCAGTGAAGCCCGGACAGCCTATGGCTACACCTTC CASSEARTAYGYTF
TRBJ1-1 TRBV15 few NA TGTGCCACCAGCAGAGATAGGGGGTCCACTGAAGCTTTCTTT CATSRDRGSTEAFF
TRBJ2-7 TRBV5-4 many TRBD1 TGTGCCAGCAGCTTGGCTCCAGGGGGCTACCACGAGCAGTACTTC CASSLAPGGYHEQYF
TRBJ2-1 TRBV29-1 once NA TGCAGCGCGGAAGGTCGAGTGGTCAATGAGCAGTTCTTC CSAEGRVVNEQFF
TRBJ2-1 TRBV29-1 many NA TGCAGCGTTGGAAACGGGGATGAGCAGTTCTTC CSVGNGDEQFF
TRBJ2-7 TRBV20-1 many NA TGCAGTGCTAGCTTAGGGTACGAGCAGTACTTC CSASLGYEQYF
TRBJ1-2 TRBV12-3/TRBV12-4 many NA TGTGCCAGCAGTGGCCTTCAGGGGTATTATGGCTACACCTTC CASSGLQGYYGYTF
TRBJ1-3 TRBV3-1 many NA TGTGCCAGCAGCCAAGGTCATCGGAACACCATATATTTT CASSQGHRNTIYF
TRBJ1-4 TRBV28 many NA TGTGCCAGCAGTCCCGACAGCCTTAATGAAAAACTGTTTTTT CASSPDSLNEKLFF
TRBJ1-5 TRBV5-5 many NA TGTGCCAGCAGCTTGCAGTCCGGGATTGATCAGCCCCAGCATTTT CASSLQSGIDQPQHF
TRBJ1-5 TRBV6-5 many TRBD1 TGTGCCAGCAGTGCAGGGGGCGAAAGTCAGCCCCAGCATTTT CASSAGGESQPQHF
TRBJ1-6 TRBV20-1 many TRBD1 TGCAGTGCTCACAAGGACAGGATGAATTCACCCCTCCACTTT CSAHKDRMNSPLHF
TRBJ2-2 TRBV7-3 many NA TGTGCCAGCAGCATTACGAACACCGGGGAGCTGTTTTTT CASSITNTGELFF
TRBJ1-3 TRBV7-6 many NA TGTGCCAGCAGCTCGACTGCTGGAAACACCATATATTTT CASSSTAGNTIYF
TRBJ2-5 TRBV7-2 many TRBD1 TGTGCCAGCAGCCCTGGGGACAGGGTAGAGGAGACCCAGTACTTC CASSPGDRVEETQYF
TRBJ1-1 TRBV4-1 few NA TGCGCCAGCAGCCGCCCCCGGGACGGCCAATATTCGGACACTGAAGCTTTCTTT CASSRPRDGQYSDTEAFF
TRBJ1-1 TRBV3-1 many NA TGTGCCAGCAGCCAGGGGCCTGAAGCTTTCTTT CASSQGPEAFF
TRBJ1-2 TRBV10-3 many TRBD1 TGTGCCATCAGTGAAGACAGGGTGGCTGGCTACACCTTC CAISEDRVAGYTF